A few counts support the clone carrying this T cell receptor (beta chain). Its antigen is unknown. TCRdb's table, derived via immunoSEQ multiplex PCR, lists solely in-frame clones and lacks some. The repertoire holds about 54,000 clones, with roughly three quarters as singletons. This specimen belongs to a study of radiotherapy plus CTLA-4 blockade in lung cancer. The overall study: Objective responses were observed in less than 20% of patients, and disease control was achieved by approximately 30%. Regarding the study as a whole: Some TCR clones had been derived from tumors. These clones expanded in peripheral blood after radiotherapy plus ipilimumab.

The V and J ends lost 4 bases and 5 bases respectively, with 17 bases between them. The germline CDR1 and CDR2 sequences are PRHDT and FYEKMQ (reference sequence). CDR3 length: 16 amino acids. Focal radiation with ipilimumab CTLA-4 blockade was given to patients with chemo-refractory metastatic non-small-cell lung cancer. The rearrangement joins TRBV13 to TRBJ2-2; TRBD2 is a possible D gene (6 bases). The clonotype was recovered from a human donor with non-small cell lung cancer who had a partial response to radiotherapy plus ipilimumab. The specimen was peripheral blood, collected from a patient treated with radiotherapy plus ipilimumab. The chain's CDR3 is CASSWRAALRTGELFF. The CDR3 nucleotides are TGTGCCAGCAGCTGGAGGGCGGCGTTGAGGACCGGGGAGCTGTTTTTT.